Listed here are 27 T cell receptor beta chains from one sample, sequenced in a study of tumor and adjacent non-tumor tissue in lung cancer. A modified ARM-PCR protocol with three rounds of nested PCR amplified TCRbeta. Each CDR3 protein gets one entry after TCRdb re-called the multiplex PCR reads with MiXCR. The sample lists some 99,000 distinct CDR3 sequences; about 64% were seen once. The template was RNA from unsorted bulk tissue. This non-tumor lung sample came from over 3 cm beyond the tumor edge. Sequenced: distant non-tumor lung tissue. Receptors were obtained from a man in his 60s with non-small cell lung cancer.

This clonotype showed up many times. The J gene is TRBJ1-3, the V gene TRBV12-3 or TRBV12-4; D remains unclear. V was clipped by 8 bases and J by 4 bases, with 6 bases between them. The CDR3 has 11 amino acids. DNA for the CDR3: TGTGCCAGCGAACAGGGAAACACCATATATTTT. Its protein product is CASEQGNTIYF.

This clonotype was seen ten or more times. This chain uses TRBV6-2 or TRBV6-3 with TRBJ2-1, with D possibly TRBD2 on 5 matching bases. This CDR3 spans 15 amino acids. Germline values: CDR1 MNHEY, CDR2 SVGEGT. With 2 bases removed from V and 9 bases from J, the gap between germline ends came to 17 bases. The CDR3 sequence: CASSYGAGVRGEQFF. In DNA form, the CDR3 reads TGTGCCAGCAGTTACGGTGCGGGTGTCCGGGGTGAGCAGTTCTTC.

The sample holds a few counts of this clonotype. A clone one base away is much larger, so this may be a read error. The chain couples TRBV24-1 to TRBJ2-1, with TRBD2 as a possible D gene (6 bases). The CDR3 totals 12 residues. Trimming left V 11 bases short and J 6 bases short, with 13 bases between. Germline V CDR1 and CDR2: KGHDR, SFDVKD. The CDR3 sequence: CAIAGLANEQFF. CDR3 DNA sequence: TGTGCCATCGCGGGACTGGCCAATGAGCAGTTCTTC.

The table lists this clonotype with many counts. A read error may explain this, as a much larger clone is one base away. The V and J genes are TRBV11-2 and TRBJ2-7; D is ambiguous. CDR3 length: 13 residues. CDR1 is SGHAT and CDR2 is FQNNGV in the germline V gene. The CDR3 protein is CASSLRRVGELYF. In DNA form, the CDR3 reads TGTGCCAGCAGCTTACGTAGGGTCGGCGAGCTGTACTTC.

V usage is TRBV29-1 and J usage is TRBJ1-1; no clear D. The CDR3 has 11 residues. The germline V gene encodes CDR1 SQVTM and CDR2 ANQGSEA. CDR3 region: CRVALSTEAFF. DNA for the CDR3: TGCAGAGTGGCCCTGAGCACTGAAGCTTTCTTT.

About this clonotype: This may be a read error: a much more frequent sequence differs by one nucleotide. The chain combines TRBV12-3 or TRBV12-4 with TRBJ2-3; D remains ambiguous. V was shortened by 7 bases and J by 0 bases, with 26 bases between the two germline ends. This CDR3 is 19 amino acids long. CDR3 bases: TGTGCCAGCACAAATTCTCGCGGCGGAAGAGGAACTAGCACAGATACGCAGTATTTT. Amino acid sequence: CASTNSRGGRGTSTDTQYF.

A note on this clonotype: This CDR3 fails to terminate in the conserved phenylalanine or tryptophan, so it likely reflects a read error. This sequence joins TRBV12-3 or TRBV12-4 and TRBJ1-2; D not certain. Trimming removed 4 bases from V and 4 bases from J, with 7 bases in between. This CDR3 is 12 amino acids long. Here the CDR3 DNA reads TGTGCCAGCAGTTCTACATCCTATGGCTACACCCTC. The encoded protein is CASSSTSYGYTL.

In the case of this clonotype: A much larger clone lies a single base off, so this may be a read error. The chain uses TRBV20-1 and TRBJ2-2; 12 nucleotides match TRBD1. Unmatched junction bases numbered 7, after V lost 0 bases and J lost 5 bases. Germline CDR1 is DFQATT and CDR2 is SNEGSKA (reference sequence). The CDR3 totals 17 residues. The CDR3: CSARDLGQGAKTGELFF. The DNA of the CDR3 is TGCAGTGCTAGAGACCTGGGACAGGGGGCTAAAACCGGGGAGCTGTTTTTT.

This clonotype came up many times. The chain links TRBV6-2 or TRBV6-3 to TRBJ1-1, with D possibly matching TRBD1 (6 bases). This CDR3 is built from 14 residues. Trimming removed 0 bases at V and 6 bases at J, with 11 bases between. The germline gives CDR1 MNHEY, CDR2 SVGEGT. DNA for the CDR3: TGTGCCAGCAGTTACTCACAGGGACCGTCTGAAGCTTTCTTT. Protein sequence: CASSYSQGPSEAFF.

Notes on this clonotype: Given the absence of the conserved phenylalanine or tryptophan at the CDR3 end, a read error is likely. The chain carries TRBV20-1 and TRBJ2-1, with TRBD2 matching over 11 bases. The trim removed 0 bases at V and 5 bases at J, leaving 3 bases unmatched. The CDR3 runs 15 residues. Germline-derived CDR1 and CDR2 are DFQATT and SNEGSKA (reference sequence). The CDR3 coding sequence is TGCAGTGCTAGAGAGACTAGCGGGGTTGACAATGAGCAGTTCTCC. This gives the protein CSARETSGVDNEQFS.

Turning to this clonotype: Since a much larger clone is just one base distant, this may be a read error. The chain employs TRBV20-1 and TRBJ2-1; 8 bases match TRBD2. The V and J ends lost 8 bases and 7 bases, in that order; junction bases with no gene match: 10. There are 13 residues in the CDR3. Germline V gives CDR1 DFQATT, CDR2 SNEGSKA (reference sequence). The CDR3 nucleotides read TGCAGTCCGAAGCGGGAGAGCCGGAATGAGCAGTTCTTC. This sequence encodes CSPKRESRNEQFF.

This clonotype has a count of ten or more. This chain joins TRBV29-1 and TRBJ2-3, with D possibly being TRBD1 or TRBD2 (5 bases each). Trimming took off 5 bases at V and 1 base at J, with 10 bases between the two ends. The CDR3 is made up of 13 amino acids. Germline CDR1 is SQVTM and CDR2 is ANQGSEA. The DNA of the CDR3 is TGCAGCGTTACCGGGACCGGCACAGATACGCAGTATTTT. It specifies CSVTGTGTDTQYF.

This clonotype came up many times. CDR3 DNA: TGTGCCAGCAGGAGCTGGACAGTGAGCAATCAGCCCCAGCATTTT. It yields the protein CASRSWTVSNQPQHF. This chain links TRBV6-2 or TRBV6-3 with TRBJ1-5, with D perhaps matching TRBD1 (6 bases). This CDR3 contains 15 residues. Germline V lookup: CDR1 MNHEY, CDR2 SVGEGT. V was shortened by 6 bases and J by 1 base, with 13 bases between the two germline ends.

About this clonotype: It is likely a read error, because the conserved phenylalanine at the end of the CDR3 is missing. This chain joins TRBV5-4 and TRBJ2-7; TRBD2 matches at 12 bases. The CDR3 contains 14 residues. Germline values: CDR1 SGHNT, CDR2 YYREEE (reference sequence). CDR3 region: CVSSSTSGGYEQYL. DNA of the CDR3: TGTGTCAGCAGCTCGACTAGCGGGGGCTACGAGCAGTACTTA.

Note on this clonotype: With a much larger clone just one base away, this may be a read error. This chain joins TRBV4-1 and TRBJ2-3; 9 bases agree with TRBD2. In germline, CDR1 is MGHRA, CDR2 YSYEKL. The CDR3 has 18 residues. CDR3 nucleotide sequence: TGCGCCAGCAGCCGCCCATCCGCACCAGCGGGGGGAACAGATATGCAGTATTTT. Protein: CASSRPSAPAGGTDMQYF.

The chain is built from TRBV7-9 and TRBJ2-7; no definite D call. The V gene's germline CDR1 is SEHNR and CDR2 FQNEAQ (reference sequence). Between the trimmed V and J ends, which lost 3 bases and 6 bases, there was a span of 9 bases. The CDR3 sequence is 12 residues long. CDR3 coding DNA: TGTGCCAGCAGCTTGTCGACGGGCGAGCAGTACTTC. Translating it yields CASSLSTGEQYF.

The V gene is TRBV6-5, the J gene TRBJ2-3; 8 nucleotides match TRBD2. J gave up 12 bases and V 6 bases, and 17 bases lay outside the gene matches. Germline CDR1 MNHEY, CDR2 SVGAGI. The CDR3 has 15 residues. The CDR3 DNA reads as TGTGCCAGCAGGGCGACTAGCGCCAGCACAGATATACAGTATTTT. Encoded protein: CASRATSASTDIQYF.

Of note for this clonotype: A single base separates this from a much larger clone, so it may be a read error. The chain combines TRBV6-5 with TRBJ1-2; TRBD1 agrees at 11 bases. Trimming at V came to 6 bases and at J to 10 bases, leaving 19 bases not matched to a gene. The CDR3 contains 17 residues. In germline, CDR1 is MNHEY, CDR2 SVGAGI. For the CDR3, the DNA is TGTGCCAGCAGAATGGATGCTCGAAGGACAGGGGGCGACGTCTACACCTTC. As protein: CASRMDARRTGGDVYTF.

This clonotype was counted a few times. Relative to the germline gene, one junction end is altered; a read error may explain this. The V call is TRBV6-6, the J call TRBJ2-5; 8 nucleotides line up with TRBD2. In germline, CDR1 is MNHNY, CDR2 SVGAGI (reference sequence). The CDR3 sequence is 19 residues long. CDR3 bases: TGTGCCAGCAGTTTTGGTCAAATGTCGGGACTAGGAATCCCAGAGACCCAGCACTTC. It is translated as CASSFGQMSGLGIPETQHF.

Worth noting for this clonotype: It is likely a read error, because the conserved phenylalanine at the end of the CDR3 is missing. The chain couples TRBV30 to TRBJ2-1; 8 nucleotides align to TRBD2. J gave up 4 bases and V 5 bases, and 10 bases lay outside the gene matches. CDR1 GTSNPN and CDR2 SVGIG come from the germline V gene (reference sequence). CDR3 length equals 15 residues. CDR3 coding DNA: TGTGCCTGGGGTTGGTCTAGCGGGCTTTACAATGAGCAGTTCTCC. Encoded protein: CAWGWSSGLYNEQFS.

This clonotype is a singleton in its sample. An end of the junction does not agree with germline; a read error may underlie this. The chain is built from TRBV12-3 or TRBV12-4 and TRBJ1-6; TRBD1 matches 8 bases. The CDR3 sequence is 14 residues long. CDR3 amino acids: CDSGQTGVNSSLHF. The CDR3 DNA reads as TGTGACAGCGGACAGACAGGGGTTAATTCATCCCTCCACTTT.

The rearrangement uses TRBV28 and TRBJ2-1; D assignment may be TRBD1 or TRBD2 (5 bases each). Germline lookup yields CDR1 MDHEN and CDR2 SYDVKM. The CDR3 extends over 14 amino acids. Trimming took off 2 bases at V and 6 bases at J, with 11 bases between the two ends. CDR3 sequence reads: CASSLGGPLNEQFF. The CDR3 DNA reads TGTGCCAGCAGTTTAGGGGGACCACTCAATGAGCAGTTCTTC. Complete variable domain (other parts from reference TRBV28 and TRBJ2-1): DVKVTQSSRYLVKRTGEKVFLECVQDMDHENMFWYRQDPGLGLRLIYFSYDVKMKEKGDIPEGYSVSREKKERFSLILESASTNQTSMYLCASSLGGPLNEQFFGPGTRLTVL.

Notes on this clonotype: A much bigger clone sits one base away, suggesting this may be a read error. The rearrangement joins TRBV6-2 or TRBV6-3 to TRBJ1-5, with D unclear. CDR3 length: 14 residues. Looked up from germline, CDR1 is MNHEY and CDR2 is SVGEGT. The CDR3 DNA is TGTGCCAGCAGTTATAGTGGAGGGAATCGGCCCCAGCATTTT. It specifies CASSYSGGNRPQHF.

CDR3 loop: CASSYSIWTGGPRDTQYF. CDR3 sequence (DNA): TGTGCCAGCAGTTACTCTATCTGGACAGGGGGCCCCAGAGATACGCAGTATTTT. The V gene is TRBV6-5, the J gene TRBJ2-3; 11 bases map to TRBD1. With V trimmed by 0 bases and J by 5 bases, 10 bases remained unmatched. The CDR3 extends over 18 amino acids. The V gene's germline CDR1 is MNHEY and CDR2 SVGAGI.

This clonotype was detected many times. The chain recombines TRBV20-1 with TRBJ1-5; 7 positions agree with TRBD1. Germline values: CDR1 DFQATT, CDR2 SNEGSKA (reference sequence). The V segment lost 3 bases and the J segment 0 bases; nucleotides outside the gene matches: 11. This CDR3 region has 17 residues. CDR3 in amino acids: CSASPLTGRSSNQPQHF. CDR3 DNA: TGCAGTGCTAGCCCCTTGACAGGGCGATCTAGCAATCAGCCCCAGCATTTT.

This clonotype has a count of ten or more. The genes are TRBV29-1 and TRBJ2-1; D gene unclear. This CDR3 has 13 amino acids. The germline V gene encodes CDR1 SQVTM and CDR2 ANQGSEA. Trimming left V 3 bases short and J 5 bases short, with 11 bases between. The CDR3 sequence: CSVDQVAHNEQFF. The DNA for the CDR3 is TGCAGCGTTGATCAGGTGGCTCACAATGAGCAGTTCTTC.

This clonotype occurred once. Its ends do not fully match the called genes, so a read error is possible. The V and J genes are TRBV7-8 and TRBJ2-5, with a tentative D call TRBD2 (5 bases). CDR1 SGHVS and CDR2 FQNEAQ come from the germline V gene. The CDR3 extends over 13 amino acids. The CDR3 bases are TGTACCAGCAGTGCCTCGGGGTTAGGGACCCAGTACTTC. It is translated as CTSSASGLGTQYF.